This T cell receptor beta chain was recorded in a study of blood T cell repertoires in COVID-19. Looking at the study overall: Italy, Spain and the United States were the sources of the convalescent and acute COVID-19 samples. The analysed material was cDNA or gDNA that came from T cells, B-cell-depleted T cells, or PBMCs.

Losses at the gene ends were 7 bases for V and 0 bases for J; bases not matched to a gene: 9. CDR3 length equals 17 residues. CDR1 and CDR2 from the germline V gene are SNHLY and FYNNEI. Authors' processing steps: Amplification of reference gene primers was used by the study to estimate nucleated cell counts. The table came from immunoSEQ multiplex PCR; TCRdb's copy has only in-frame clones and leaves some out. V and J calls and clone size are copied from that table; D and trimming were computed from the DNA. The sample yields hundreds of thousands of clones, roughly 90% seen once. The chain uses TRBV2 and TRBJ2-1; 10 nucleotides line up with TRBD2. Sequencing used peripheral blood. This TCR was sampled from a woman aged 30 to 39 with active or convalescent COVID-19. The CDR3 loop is CASKREGLISSYNEQFF. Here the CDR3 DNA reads TGTGCCAGCAAGCGGGAGGGCCTTATAAGCTCCTACAATGAGCAGTTCTTC.